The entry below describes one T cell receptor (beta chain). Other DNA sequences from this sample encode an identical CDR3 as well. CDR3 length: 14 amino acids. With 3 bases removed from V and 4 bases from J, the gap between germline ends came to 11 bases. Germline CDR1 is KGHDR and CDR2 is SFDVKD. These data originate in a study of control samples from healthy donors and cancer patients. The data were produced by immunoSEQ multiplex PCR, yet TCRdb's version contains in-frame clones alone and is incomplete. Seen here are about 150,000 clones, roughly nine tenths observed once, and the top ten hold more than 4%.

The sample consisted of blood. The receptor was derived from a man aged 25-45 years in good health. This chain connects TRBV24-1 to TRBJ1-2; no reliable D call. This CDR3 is CATSDRRRGYGYTF. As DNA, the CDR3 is TGTGCCACCAGTGATCGGAGGAGAGGCTATGGCTACACCTTC.